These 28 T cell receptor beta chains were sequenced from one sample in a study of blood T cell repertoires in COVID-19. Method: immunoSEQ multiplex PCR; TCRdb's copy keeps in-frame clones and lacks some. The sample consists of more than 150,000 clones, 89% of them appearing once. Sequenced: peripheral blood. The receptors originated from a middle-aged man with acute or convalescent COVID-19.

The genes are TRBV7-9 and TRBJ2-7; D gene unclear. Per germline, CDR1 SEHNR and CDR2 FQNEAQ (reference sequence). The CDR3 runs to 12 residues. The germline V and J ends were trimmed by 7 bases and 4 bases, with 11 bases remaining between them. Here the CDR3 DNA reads TGTGCCAGCACAGGAGACCGATACGAGCAGTACTTC. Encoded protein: CASTGDRYEQYF.

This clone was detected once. The CDR3 region has the DNA TGCGCCAGCAGCTTGGGACAGGGGGGAATTTACGAGCAGTACTTC. This sequence encodes CASSLGQGGIYEQYF. The chain combines TRBV5-1 with TRBJ2-7; 9 bases agree with TRBD1. Germline assignment: CDR1 SGHRS and CDR2 YFSETQ. Trimming at V came to 0 bases and at J to 4 bases, leaving 5 bases not matched to a gene. CDR3 size: 15 residues.

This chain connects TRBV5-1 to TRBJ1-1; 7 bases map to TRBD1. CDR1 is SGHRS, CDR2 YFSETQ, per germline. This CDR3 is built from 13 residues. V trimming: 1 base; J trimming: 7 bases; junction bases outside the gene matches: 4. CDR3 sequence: CASSLRQGSEAFF. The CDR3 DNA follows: TGCGCCAGCAGCTTGAGACAGGGCAGTGAAGCTTTCTTT.

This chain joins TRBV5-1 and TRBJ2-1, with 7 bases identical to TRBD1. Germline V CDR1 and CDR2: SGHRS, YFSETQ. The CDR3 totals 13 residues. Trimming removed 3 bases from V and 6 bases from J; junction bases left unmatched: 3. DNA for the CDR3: TGCGCCAGCAGCTCGAGACAGGGCAATGAGCAGTTCTTC. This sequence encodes CASSSRQGNEQFF. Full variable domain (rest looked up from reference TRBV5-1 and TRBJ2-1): KAGVTQTPRYLIKTRGQQVTLSCSPISGHRSVSWYQQTPGQGLQFLFEYFSETQRNKGNFPGRFSGRQFSNSRSEMNVSTLELGDSALYLCASSSRQGNEQFFGPGTRLTVL.

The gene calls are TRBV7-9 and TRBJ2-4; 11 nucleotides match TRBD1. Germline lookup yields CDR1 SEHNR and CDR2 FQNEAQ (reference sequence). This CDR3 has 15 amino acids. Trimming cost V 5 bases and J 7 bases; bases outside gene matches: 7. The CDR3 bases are TGTGCCAGCAGCCCGTGGACAGGGGGCGTGAACATTCAGTACTTC. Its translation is CASSPWTGGVNIQYF. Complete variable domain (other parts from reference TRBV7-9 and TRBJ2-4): DTGVSQNPRHKITKRGQNVTFRCDPISEHNRLYWYRQTLGQGPEFLTYFQNEAQLEKSRLLSDRFSAERPKGSFSTLEIQRTEQGDSAMYLCASSPWTGGVNIQYFGAGTRLSVL.

CDR3 sequence (DNA): TGTGCCAGCAGCAAAGTTACGGCTAGCGGGGGGGCAGTTGGAGATACGCAGTATTTT. It is translated as CASSKVTASGGAVGDTQYF. The gene calls are TRBV21-1 and TRBJ2-3; TRBD2 is taken as the D call from the table, unchecked against the DNA. TRBV21-1 is deemed a pseudogene. The CDR3 length is 19 residues.

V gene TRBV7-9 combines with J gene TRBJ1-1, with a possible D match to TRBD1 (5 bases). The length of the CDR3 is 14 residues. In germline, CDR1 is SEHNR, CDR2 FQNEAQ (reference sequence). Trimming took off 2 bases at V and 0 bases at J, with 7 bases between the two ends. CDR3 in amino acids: CASSLRQMNTEAFF. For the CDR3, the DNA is TGTGCCAGCAGCTTACGACAGATGAACACTGAAGCTTTCTTT.

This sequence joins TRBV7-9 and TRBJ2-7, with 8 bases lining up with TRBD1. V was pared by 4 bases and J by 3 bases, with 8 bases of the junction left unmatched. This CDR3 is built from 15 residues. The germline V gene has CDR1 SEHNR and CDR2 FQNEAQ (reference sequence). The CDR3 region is CASSSIGTGSYEQYF. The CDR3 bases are TGTGCCAGCAGCTCCATCGGGACAGGTAGCTACGAGCAGTACTTC.

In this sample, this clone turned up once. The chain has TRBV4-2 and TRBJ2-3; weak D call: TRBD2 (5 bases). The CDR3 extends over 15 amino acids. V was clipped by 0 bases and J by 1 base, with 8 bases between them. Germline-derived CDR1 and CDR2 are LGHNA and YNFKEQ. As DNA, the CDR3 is TGTGCCAGCAGCCAAGAAGGTAGCGGCACAGATACGCAGTATTTT. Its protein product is CASSQEGSGTDTQYF.

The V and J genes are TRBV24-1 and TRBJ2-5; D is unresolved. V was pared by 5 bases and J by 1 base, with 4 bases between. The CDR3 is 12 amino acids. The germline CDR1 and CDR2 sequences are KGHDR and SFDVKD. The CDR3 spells CATSAGQETQYF. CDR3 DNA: TGTGCCACCAGTGCAGGCCAAGAGACCCAGTACTTC.

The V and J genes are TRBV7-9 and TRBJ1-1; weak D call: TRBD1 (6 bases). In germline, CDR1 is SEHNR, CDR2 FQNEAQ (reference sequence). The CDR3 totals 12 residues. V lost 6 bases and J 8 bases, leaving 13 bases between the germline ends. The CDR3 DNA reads TGTGCCAGCAGATACGGACAGCTAGAAGCTTTCTTT. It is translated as CASRYGQLEAFF.

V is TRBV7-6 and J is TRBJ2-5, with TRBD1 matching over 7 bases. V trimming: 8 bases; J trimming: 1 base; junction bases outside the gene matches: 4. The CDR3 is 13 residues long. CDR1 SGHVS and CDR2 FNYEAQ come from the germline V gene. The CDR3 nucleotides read TGTGCCAGCCGCCCAGGGGGCCAAGAGACCCAGTACTTC. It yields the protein CASRPGGQETQYF.

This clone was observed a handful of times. CDR3 amino acids: CASSESWQGTDTQYF. In DNA form, the CDR3 reads TGCGCCAGCAGTGAGTCATGGCAGGGTACAGATACGCAGTATTTT. V gene TRBV10-1 combines with J gene TRBJ2-3, with D perhaps TRBD1 (5 bases). Trimming pared 0 bases from V and 3 bases from J, leaving 10 bases between. Germline CDR1 reads WNHNN; CDR2 reads SYGVQD (reference sequence). The CDR3 is 15 residues long.

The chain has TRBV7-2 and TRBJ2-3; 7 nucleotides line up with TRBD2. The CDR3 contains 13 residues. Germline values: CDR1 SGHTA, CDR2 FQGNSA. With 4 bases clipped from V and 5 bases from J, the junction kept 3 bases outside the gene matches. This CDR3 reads CASSWGGVDTQYF. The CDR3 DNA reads TGTGCCAGCAGCTGGGGAGGGGTAGATACGCAGTATTTT. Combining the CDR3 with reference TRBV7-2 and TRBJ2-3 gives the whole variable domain GAGVSQSPSNKVTEKGKDVELRCDPISGHTALYWYRQSLGQGLEFLIYFQGNSAPDKSGLPSDRFSAERTGGSVSTLTIQRTQQEDSAVYLCASSWGGVDTQYFGPGTRLTVL.

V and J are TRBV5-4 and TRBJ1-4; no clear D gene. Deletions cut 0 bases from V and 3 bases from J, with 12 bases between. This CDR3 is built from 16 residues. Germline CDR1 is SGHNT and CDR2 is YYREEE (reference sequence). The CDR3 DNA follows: TGTGCCAGCAGCTTGGTAGTCGGAGGACCTAATGAAAAACTGTTTTTT. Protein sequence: CASSLVVGGPNEKLFF.

CDR3 DNA: TGTGCCAGCAGCCGGGACAGGACCCCTGAAGCTTTCTTT. Translating it yields CASSRDRTPEAFF. The genes are TRBV7-2 and TRBJ1-1, with TRBD1 matching over 8 bases. Trimming cost V 5 bases and J 6 bases; bases outside gene matches: 5. CDR1 and CDR2 (germline): SGHTA, FQGNSA. The CDR3 runs 13 residues.

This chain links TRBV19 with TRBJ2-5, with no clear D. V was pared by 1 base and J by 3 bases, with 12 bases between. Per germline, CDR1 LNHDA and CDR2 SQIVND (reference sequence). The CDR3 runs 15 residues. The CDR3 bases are TGTGCCAGTAGTATAGGGGCAGGCTGGGAAGAGACCCAGTACTTC. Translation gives CASSIGAGWEETQYF.

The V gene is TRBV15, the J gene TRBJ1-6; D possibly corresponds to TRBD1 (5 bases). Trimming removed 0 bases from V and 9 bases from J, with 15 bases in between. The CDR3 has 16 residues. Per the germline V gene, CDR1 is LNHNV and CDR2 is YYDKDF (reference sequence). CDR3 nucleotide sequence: TGTGCCACCAGCAGAGATACTAGCGGGGCGGGTTCACCCCTCCACTTT. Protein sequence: CATSRDTSGAGSPLHF.

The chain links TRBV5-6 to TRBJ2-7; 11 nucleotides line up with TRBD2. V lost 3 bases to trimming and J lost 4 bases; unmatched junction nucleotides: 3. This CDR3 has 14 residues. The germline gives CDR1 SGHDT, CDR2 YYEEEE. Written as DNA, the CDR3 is TGTGCCAGCAGCTCCGGACTAGCGGGTTACGAGCAGTACTTC. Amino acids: CASSSGLAGYEQYF.

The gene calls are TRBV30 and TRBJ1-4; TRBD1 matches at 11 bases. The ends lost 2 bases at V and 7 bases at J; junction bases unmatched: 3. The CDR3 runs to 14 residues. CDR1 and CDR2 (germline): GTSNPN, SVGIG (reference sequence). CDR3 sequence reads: CAWSRDRGSEKLFF. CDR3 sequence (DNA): TGTGCCTGGAGTAGGGACAGGGGGAGTGAAAAACTGTTTTTT. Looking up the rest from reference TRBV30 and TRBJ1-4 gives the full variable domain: SQTIHQWPATLVQPVGSPLSLECTVEGTSNPNLYWYRQAAGRGLQLLFYSVGIGQISSEVPQNLSASRPQDRQFILSSKKLLLSDSGFYLCAWSRDRGSEKLFFGSGTQLSVL.

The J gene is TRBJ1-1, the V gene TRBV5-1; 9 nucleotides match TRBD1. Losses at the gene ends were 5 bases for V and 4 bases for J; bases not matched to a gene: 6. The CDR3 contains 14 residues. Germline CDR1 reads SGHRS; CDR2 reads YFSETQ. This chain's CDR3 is CASRTTGGSTEAFF. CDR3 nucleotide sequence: TGCGCCAGCAGAACTACAGGGGGCTCCACTGAAGCTTTCTTT.

The DNA of the CDR3 is TGTGCCAGCAGTGAACACAGCCATCAGTACTTC. It translates to CASSEHSHQYF. The gene calls are TRBV6-1 and TRBJ2-4; D ambiguous. The CDR3 has 11 amino acids. The V end was cut by 2 bases, the J end by 12 bases, with 8 bases between. Per germline, CDR1 MNHNS and CDR2 SASEGT.

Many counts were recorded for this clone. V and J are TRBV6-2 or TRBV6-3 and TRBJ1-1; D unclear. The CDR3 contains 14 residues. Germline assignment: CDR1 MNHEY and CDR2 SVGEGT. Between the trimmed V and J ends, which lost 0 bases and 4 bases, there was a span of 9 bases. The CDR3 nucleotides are TGTGCCAGCAGTTACTCCGGGGTCCGCACTGAAGCTTTCTTT. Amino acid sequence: CASSYSGVRTEAFF.

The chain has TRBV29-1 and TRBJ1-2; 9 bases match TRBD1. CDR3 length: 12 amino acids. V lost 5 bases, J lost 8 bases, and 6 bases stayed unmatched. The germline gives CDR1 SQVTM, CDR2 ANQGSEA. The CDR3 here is CSVPGQGLGYTF. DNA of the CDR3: TGCAGCGTTCCGGGACAGGGTTTGGGCTACACCTTC. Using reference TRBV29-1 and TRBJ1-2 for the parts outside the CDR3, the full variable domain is SAVISQKPSRDICQRGTSLTIQCQVDSQVTMMFWYRQQPGQSLTLIATANQGSEATYESGFVIDKFPISRPNLTFSTLTVSNMSPEDSSIYLCSVPGQGLGYTFGSGTRLTVV.

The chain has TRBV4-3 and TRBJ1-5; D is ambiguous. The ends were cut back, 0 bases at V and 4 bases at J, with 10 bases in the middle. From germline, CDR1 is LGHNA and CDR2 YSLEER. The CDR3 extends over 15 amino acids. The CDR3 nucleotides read TGCGCCAGCAGCCAAGATTACAATTGGAATCAGCCCCAGCATTTT. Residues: CASSQDYNWNQPQHF.

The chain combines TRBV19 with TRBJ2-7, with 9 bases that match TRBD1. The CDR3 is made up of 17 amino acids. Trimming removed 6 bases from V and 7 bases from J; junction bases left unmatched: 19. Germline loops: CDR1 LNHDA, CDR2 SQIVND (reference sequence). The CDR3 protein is CASSPSGTGKVVGEQYF. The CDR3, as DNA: TGTGCCAGTAGCCCTTCCGGGACAGGGAAGGTAGTGGGGGAGCAGTACTTC.

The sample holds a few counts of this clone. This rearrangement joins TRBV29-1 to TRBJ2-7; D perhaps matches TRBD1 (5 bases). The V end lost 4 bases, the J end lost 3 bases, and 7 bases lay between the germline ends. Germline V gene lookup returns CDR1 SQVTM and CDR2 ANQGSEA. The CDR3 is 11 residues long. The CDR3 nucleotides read TGCAGCGTTGCTCAGGGCTACGAGCAGTACTTC. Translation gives CSVAQGYEQYF.

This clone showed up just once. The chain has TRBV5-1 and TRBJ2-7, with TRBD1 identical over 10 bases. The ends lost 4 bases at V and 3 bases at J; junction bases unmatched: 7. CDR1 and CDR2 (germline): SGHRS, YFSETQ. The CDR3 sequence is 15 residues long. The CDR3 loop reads CASSASGTGVYEQYF. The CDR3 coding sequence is TGCGCCAGCAGCGCATCCGGGACAGGGGTCTACGAGCAGTACTTC.